The T cell receptor (beta chain) under discussion was sequenced for a study of blood T cell repertoires in COVID-19. CDR3 length equals 16 residues. V was shortened by 3 bases and J by 7 bases, with 18 bases between the two germline ends. CDR1 is ENHRY, CDR2 SYGVKD, per germline. Sequencing was performed with immunoSEQ multiplex PCR; in TCRdb, only in-frame clones are kept and a portion is missing. The data contain under 400,000 clones, approximately 86% of them seen just once; the ten biggest clones take up 3.5% to 4.5%. Sequenced input: PBMCs or T cells enriched from blood (not recorded which). The chain combines TRBV10-3 with TRBJ2-2; TRBD1 is a possible D gene (6 bases). The TCR sequence derives from a woman in her thirties or forties with acute COVID-19. In nucleotides, the CDR3 is TGTGCCATCAGTGATGGGGGACACACCAGAGGCGGGGAGCTGTTTTTT. It is translated as CAISDGGHTRGGELFF.